The TCR beta chain described here comes from a study of T cell repertoires in cytomegalovirus infection. About the study: A matching HLA type, together with CMV infection, was signaled by public TCR beta signatures.

The CDR3 loop spans 14 amino acids. V was shortened by 4 bases and J by 2 bases, with 10 bases between the two germline ends. The germline V gene has CDR1 SGHRS and CDR2 YFSETQ. TCRdb re-analysed the reads in MiXCR, keeping a single row per CDR3 protein. The data show hundreds of thousands of distinct CDR3 sequences, about 44% seen once. Comment on this clonotype: What it recognizes is unknown.

The specimen comprised cultured PBMCs, sampled from culture after CMV antigen stimulation. The gene calls are TRBV5-1 and TRBJ2-1; possible D gene TRBD2, 5 bases. This TCR came from a human donor in good health (CMV status not recorded). Some clones in this sample may be carry-over from other donors' samples. The CDR3 DNA reads as TGCGCCAGCAGCCGCCTAGCAACCTACAATGAGCAGTTCTTC. It specifies CASSRLATYNEQFF.